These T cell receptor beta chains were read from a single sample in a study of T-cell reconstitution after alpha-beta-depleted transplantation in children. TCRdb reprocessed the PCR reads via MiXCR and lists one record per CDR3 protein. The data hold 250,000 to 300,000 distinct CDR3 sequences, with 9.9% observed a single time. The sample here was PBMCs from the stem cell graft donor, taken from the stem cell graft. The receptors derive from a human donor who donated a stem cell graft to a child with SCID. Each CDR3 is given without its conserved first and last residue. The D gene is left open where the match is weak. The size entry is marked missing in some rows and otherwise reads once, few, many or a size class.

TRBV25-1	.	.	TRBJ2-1	ASSVSLHEQF
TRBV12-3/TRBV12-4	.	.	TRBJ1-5	ASERSDRPPHQPQH
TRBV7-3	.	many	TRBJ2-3	ASSLGGWTDTQY
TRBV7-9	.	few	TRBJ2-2	ASSFRAAGELF
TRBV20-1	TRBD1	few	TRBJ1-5	SARDRTGINQPQH
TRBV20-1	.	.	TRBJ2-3	SASSRGLTDTQY
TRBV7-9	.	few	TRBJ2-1	ASSSRINRLEPF
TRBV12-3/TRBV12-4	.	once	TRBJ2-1	ASSLSPSCFSYNEQF
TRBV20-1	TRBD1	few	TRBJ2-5	SAKKQGIETQY
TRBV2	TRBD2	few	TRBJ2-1	ASMGTSGGGEQF
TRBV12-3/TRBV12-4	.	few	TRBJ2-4	ASGGGAPYRY
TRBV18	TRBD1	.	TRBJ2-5	ASATGGQETQY
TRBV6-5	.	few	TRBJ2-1	ASSPTGRAEQF
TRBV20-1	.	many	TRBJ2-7	SAIRPPSYEQY
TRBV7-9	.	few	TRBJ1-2	ASSLNSRRLYGYT
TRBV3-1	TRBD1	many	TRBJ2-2	ASSPRDRPGELF
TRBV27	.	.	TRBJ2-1	ASSPVGGNYF
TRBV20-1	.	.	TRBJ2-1	SARDLSSYNEQF
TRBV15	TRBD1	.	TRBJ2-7	ATRGQGAYEQY
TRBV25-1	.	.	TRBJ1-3	ASSEASGNTIY
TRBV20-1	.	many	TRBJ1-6	SARDPQGVSLLH
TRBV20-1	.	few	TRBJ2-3	SARGGGPPDTQY
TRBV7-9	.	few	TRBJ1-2	ASSSNSGYGYT
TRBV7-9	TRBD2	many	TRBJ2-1	ASSPREGTPYNEQF
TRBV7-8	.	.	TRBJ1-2	ASSPGGWNYGYT
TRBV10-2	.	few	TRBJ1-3	ASSEGSHSGNTIY
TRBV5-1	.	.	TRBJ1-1	ASSPARAGTEAF
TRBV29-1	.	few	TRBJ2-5	SVVGTGETQY
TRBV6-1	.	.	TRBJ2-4	ASSRASRLGAKNIQY
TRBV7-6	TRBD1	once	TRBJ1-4	ASSFRRPDRTANEKLF
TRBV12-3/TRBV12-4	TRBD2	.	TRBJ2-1	ASSFGTSGGASQYNEQF
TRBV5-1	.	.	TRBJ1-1	ASKRRETNTEAF
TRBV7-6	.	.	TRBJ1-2	ASSPAGNYGYT
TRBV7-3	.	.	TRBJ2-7	ASSLTGSSDEQY
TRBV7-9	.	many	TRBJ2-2	ASSPDGIETGELF
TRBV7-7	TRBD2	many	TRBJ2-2	ASSQGLAVNTGELF
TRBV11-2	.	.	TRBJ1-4	ASSLSHALGEKLF
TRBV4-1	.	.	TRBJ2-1	ASNQEGNEQF
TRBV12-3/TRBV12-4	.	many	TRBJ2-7	ASSPGPNEQY
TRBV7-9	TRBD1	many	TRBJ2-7	ASSSRQGAYEQY
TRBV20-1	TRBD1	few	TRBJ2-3	SAREGTGDTDTQY
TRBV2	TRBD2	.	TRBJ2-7	ASAEGGLAGGNLYEQY